Shown below are 32 T cell receptor beta chains from a single sample sequenced in a study of cytomegalovirus exposure and HLA in healthy donors. Use of 60 Vbeta and 13 Jbeta primers characterized the PCR. The assay was immunoSEQ multiplex PCR, and TCRdb's table has in-frame clones only and misses some. The sample records about 140,000 clones, 88% being singletons. Sequencing was carried out using PBMCs. These TCRs come from a woman between 40 and 55 years old in good health and CMV-seronegative.

The J gene is TRBJ2-5, the V gene TRBV29-1; TRBD1 matches 9 bases. The assigned J gene may be wrong: the sequence end matches TRBJ2-7 better. CDR3 length: 15 residues. Looked up from germline, CDR1 is SQVTM and CDR2 is ANQGSEA. The DNA of the CDR3 is TGCAGCGTTATTGAGGACAGGGGCGAAAACTACGAGCAGTACTTC. This translates into CSVIEDRGENYEQYF.

The chain employs TRBV5-1 and TRBJ2-3; 8 nucleotides match TRBD2. The CDR3 covers 15 residues. The V gene end was trimmed by 4 bases and the J gene end by 2 bases; junction bases not matched to a gene: 6. The germline CDR1 and CDR2 sequences are SGHRS and YFSETQ. The CDR3 spells CASSPRLAHTDTQYF. Here the CDR3 DNA reads TGCGCCAGCAGCCCAAGACTAGCGCACACAGATACGCAGTATTTT.

The chain couples TRBV29-1 to TRBJ1-3; TRBD1 is a possible D gene (5 bases). Germline assignment: CDR1 SQVTM and CDR2 ANQGSEA. The CDR3 length is 14 residues. Trimming shortened V by 4 bases and J by 0 bases, and 10 bases separated the two germline ends. In nucleotides, the CDR3 is TGCAGCGTTGCTCACAGGCACTCTGGAAACACCATATATTTT. Its translation: CSVAHRHSGNTIYF. Filled out from reference TRBV29-1 and TRBJ1-3, the complete variable domain reads SAVISQKPSRDICQRGTSLTIQCQVDSQVTMMFWYRQQPGQSLTLIATANQGSEATYESGFVIDKFPISRPNLTFSTLTVSNMSPEDSSIYLCSVAHRHSGNTIYFGEGSWLTVV.

The V gene is TRBV7-3, the J gene TRBJ1-1; D is ambiguous. Germline V gene lookup returns CDR1 SGHTA and CDR2 FQGTGA. Trimming shortened V by 1 base and J by 4 bases, and 7 bases separated the two germline ends. The CDR3 extends over 13 amino acids. In nucleotides, the CDR3 is TGTGCCAGCAGCTTAAATCTGTTCACTGAAGCTTTCTTT. It translates to CASSLNLFTEAFF.

J is TRBJ2-1 and V is TRBV10-3; 13 bases fit TRBD2. CDR1 and CDR2 from the germline V gene are ENHRY and SYGVKD. The CDR3 contains 18 residues. V trimming: 4 bases; J trimming: 6 bases; junction bases outside the gene matches: 12. The CDR3 loop is CAISGRMGTSGTVNEQFF. In nucleotides, the CDR3 is TGTGCCATCAGTGGACGAATGGGGACTAGCGGGACGGTCAATGAGCAGTTCTTC.

The chain uses TRBV28 and TRBJ2-1; D unclear. This CDR3 has 12 amino acids. Germline values: CDR1 MDHEN, CDR2 SYDVKM. Trimming shortened V by 3 bases and J by 10 bases, and 10 bases separated the two germline ends. The CDR3 DNA sequence: TGTGCCAGCAGTTTCGAGGTGGAGGAGCAGTTCTTC. Translated: CASSFEVEEQFF.

The V and J genes are TRBV6-1 and TRBJ1-2, with D maybe TRBD1 (5 bases). Germline-derived CDR1 and CDR2 are MNHNS and SASEGT. The V and J ends lost 1 base and 8 bases respectively, with 11 bases between them. The CDR3 consists of 13 residues. The chain's CDR3 is CASSEGWQGGYTF. In DNA form, the CDR3 reads TGTGCCAGCAGTGAAGGTTGGCAGGGCGGCTACACCTTC.

The chain has TRBV28 and TRBJ2-7; TRBD2 matches 11 bases. Trimming took 6 bases from V and 3 from J; bases not matched to a gene: 7. CDR3 length equals 15 residues. Germline CDR1 MDHEN, CDR2 SYDVKM. In DNA form, the CDR3 reads TGTGCCAGCAGCTTGTCGGGACTAGCGGTCTACGAGCAGTACTTC. Amino acids: CASSLSGLAVYEQYF.

The chain recombines TRBV7-9 with TRBJ2-3, with 8 nucleotides matching TRBD1. The CDR3 is 15 amino acids. Germline trimming cut 5 bases from V and 2 bases from J; bases unmatched to any gene: 6. Germline loops: CDR1 SEHNR, CDR2 FQNEAQ (reference sequence). The CDR3 spells CASSLGQGATDTQYF. DNA for the CDR3: TGTGCCAGCAGCCTAGGGCAGGGGGCCACAGATACGCAGTATTTT. Drawing the rest from reference TRBV7-9 and TRBJ2-3, the complete variable domain is DTGVSQNPRHKITKRGQNVTFRCDPISEHNRLYWYRQTLGQGPEFLTYFQNEAQLEKSRLLSDRFSAERPKGSFSTLEIQRTEQGDSAMYLCASSLGQGATDTQYFGPGTRLTVL.

This chain joins TRBV7-9 and TRBJ2-3; D might be TRBD2 (6 bases). Trimming took off 1 base at V and 8 bases at J, with 19 bases between the two ends. Looked up from germline, CDR1 is SEHNR and CDR2 is FQNEAQ (reference sequence). This CDR3 is built from 16 residues. The CDR3, as DNA: TGTGCCAGCAGCTTAGGCCTCGGGGGTGTTGAGGCTACGCAGTATTTT. Encoded protein: CASSLGLGGVEATQYF. Looking up the rest from reference TRBV7-9 and TRBJ2-3 gives the full variable domain: DTGVSQNPRHKITKRGQNVTFRCDPISEHNRLYWYRQTLGQGPEFLTYFQNEAQLEKSRLLSDRFSAERPKGSFSTLEIQRTEQGDSAMYLCASSLGLGGVEATQYFGPGTRLTVL.

J is TRBJ2-3 and V is TRBV9; weak D call: TRBD2 (5 bases). The CDR3 extends over 15 amino acids. Trimming stripped 0 bases from V and 2 bases from J, with 10 bases between. Germline-derived CDR1 and CDR2 are SGDLS and YYNGEE. In DNA, the CDR3 is TGTGCCAGCAGCGTAGGTAGCGCGAACACAGATACGCAGTATTTT. Translating it yields CASSVGSANTDTQYF.

This chain links TRBV27 with TRBJ2-7; 8 nucleotides align to TRBD1. Germline CDR1 is MNHEY and CDR2 is SMNVEV (reference sequence). V dropped 2 bases and J dropped 4; count of bases not matched to a gene: 10. The CDR3 extends over 16 amino acids. The CDR3 here is CASSLLGQGALYEQYF. In DNA form, the CDR3 reads TGTGCCAGCAGTTTACTTGGTCAGGGGGCTTTATACGAGCAGTACTTC.

The chain is built from TRBV7-2 and TRBJ2-5; possibly TRBD2 for D (6 bases). The CDR3 is 15 amino acids. CDR1 and CDR2 (germline): SGHTA, FQGNSA. The V end was cut by 1 base, the J end by 3 bases, with 12 bases between. This CDR3 reads CASSLGGTGEETQYF. CDR3 sequence (DNA): TGTGCCAGCAGCTTAGGCGGAACGGGAGAAGAGACCCAGTACTTC.

As regards this clone: At one of its ends the junction is not consistent with the germline gene, which may arise from a read error. This same CDR3 is encoded by further DNA sequences in the sample. The V call is TRBV19, the J call TRBJ1-5, with 9 positions matching TRBD1. The CDR3 sequence is 16 residues long. Germline V gene sequence: CDR1 LNHDA, CDR2 SQIVND (reference sequence). The CDR3 DNA follows: TGCGCCAGTAGTCGTCGTGGGGGAACAGGGGGCGAGGCCCAGCATTTT. It specifies CASSRRGGTGGEAQHF.

V and J are TRBV25-1 and TRBJ2-6, with a possible D match to TRBD2 (5 bases). From germline, CDR1 is MGHDK and CDR2 SYGVNS. The CDR3 sequence is 14 residues long. Trimming stripped 7 bases from V and 4 bases from J, with 11 bases between. CDR3 loop: CASTSSGGANVLTF. The CDR3 DNA reads as TGTGCCAGCACGAGTTCGGGGGGGGCCAACGTCCTGACTTTC.

This clone was found once. This chain joins TRBV7-9 and TRBJ2-1, with D perhaps matching TRBD2 (6 bases). V was shortened by 3 bases and J by 4 bases, with 16 bases between the two germline ends. Per the germline V gene, CDR1 is SEHNR and CDR2 is FQNEAQ (reference sequence). The CDR3 length is 16 residues. CDR3 bases: TGTGCCAGCAGCTTCAGACTAGGGTCGGGGTACAATGAGCAGTTCTTC. Translated: CASSFRLGSGYNEQFF.

Concerning this clone: One end of the junction fails to match germline, which may point to a read error. This rearrangement joins TRBV7-9 to TRBJ1-2; D uncertain. The germline CDR1 and CDR2 sequences are SEHNR and FQNEAQ (reference sequence). The CDR3 has 14 amino acids. CDR3 region: CSSSPRDIGGGYTF. The DNA for the CDR3 is TGTTCCAGCAGCCCCCGAGACATAGGAGGTGGCTACACCTTC.

The chain recombines TRBV20-1 with TRBJ2-3, with D uncertain. Germline V gives CDR1 DFQATT, CDR2 SNEGSKA (reference sequence). The CDR3 totals 11 residues. Deletions cut 5 bases from V and 5 bases from J, with 8 bases between. In nucleotides, the CDR3 is TGCAGTGCTTCCTCGCGAGATACGCAGTATTTT. Translated, it gives CSASSRDTQYF.

The gene calls are TRBV7-2 and TRBJ2-1; a possible D gene is TRBD2 (6 bases). Germline values: CDR1 SGHTA, CDR2 FQGNSA. This CDR3 has 17 amino acids. V was cut by 0 bases and J by 5 bases, with 17 bases left in between. The CDR3 nucleotides read TGTGCCAGCAGCTTAGCGATCCCGGACGGGGGAGACAATGAGCAGTTCTTC. This encodes CASSLAIPDGGDNEQFF.

Here the CDR3 DNA reads TGTGCCAGCAGCCCCAGGACAGGGGGCCTTAATCAGCCCCAGCATTTT. It codes for CASSPRTGGLNQPQHF. The rearrangement uses TRBV7-2 and TRBJ1-5; 11 nucleotides agree with TRBD1. From germline, CDR1 is SGHTA and CDR2 FQGNSA. The J segment lost 4 bases and the V segment lost 5 bases, leaving 7 bases of the junction unmatched. This CDR3 has 16 residues.

This chain uses TRBV6-6 with TRBJ2-2; TRBD2 matches 11 bases. The V gene end was trimmed by 7 bases and the J gene end by 7 bases; junction bases not matched to a gene: 11. The CDR3 covers 16 residues. Germline V gene data show CDR1 as MNHNY and CDR2 as SVGAGI (reference sequence). CDR3 amino acids: CASTRLAGGVGGELFF. The CDR3 DNA reads TGTGCCAGCACTAGGCTAGCGGGAGGTGTTGGCGGGGAGCTGTTTTTT.

The chain joins TRBV5-4 to TRBJ2-6, with a weak D call TRBD2 (5 bases). V was cut by 0 bases and J by 4 bases, with 5 bases left in between. The germline V gene has CDR1 SGHNT and CDR2 YYREEE (reference sequence). The CDR3 is made up of 14 amino acids. This CDR3 is CASSLGGGANVLTF. As DNA, the CDR3 is TGTGCCAGCAGCTTGGGCGGGGGGGCCAACGTCCTGACTTTC.

V usage is TRBV7-9 and J usage is TRBJ2-1; 9 positions match TRBD2. The trim removed 6 bases at V and 6 bases at J, leaving 6 bases unmatched. Germline V gene data show CDR1 as SEHNR and CDR2 as FQNEAQ (reference sequence). This CDR3 has 14 amino acids. DNA for the CDR3: TGTGCCAGCAGAGGCCGGACTAGCGCCAATGAGCAGTTCTTC. The encoded protein is CASRGRTSANEQFF.

Concerning this clone: The junction differs from germline at one of its ends, possibly a read error. The V and J genes are TRBV7-9 and TRBJ2-7; maybe TRBD2 (5 bases). This CDR3 is built from 14 residues. CDR1 and CDR2 from the germline V gene are SEHNR and FQNEAQ (reference sequence). The CDR3 region has the DNA TGTTCCAGCAGCTTAGACACTAGGGCCTACGAGCAGTACTTC. It yields the protein CSSSLDTRAYEQYF. Combining the CDR3 with reference TRBV7-9 and TRBJ2-7 gives the whole variable domain DTGVSQNPRHKITKRGQNVTFRCDPISEHNRLYWYRQTLGQGPEFLTYFQNEAQLEKSRLLSDRFSAERPKGSFSTLEIQRTEQGDSAMYLCSSSLDTRAYEQYFGPGTRLTVT.

The genes are TRBV6-1 and TRBJ1-2; tentative D call: TRBD1 (6 bases). This CDR3 region has 13 residues. V shed 7 bases and J shed 6 bases, with 15 bases lying between them. Germline CDR1 reads MNHNS; CDR2 reads SASEGT. The CDR3 DNA is TGTGCCAGCAATGTAGGGGGAAGCAATGGCTACACCTTC. This sequence encodes CASNVGGSNGYTF.

This clone was found once. V is TRBV10-3 and J is TRBJ2-3, with D perhaps TRBD1 (5 bases). Germline values: CDR1 ENHRY, CDR2 SYGVKD. V shed 7 bases and J shed 0 bases, with 14 bases lying between them. The CDR3 has 15 residues. CDR3 in DNA: TGTGCCATCAATGGCGGACACTCTAGCACAGATACGCAGTATTTT. Translating it yields CAINGGHSSTDTQYF.

Of note for this clone: A read error may produce the germline difference seen at one junction end. The V and J genes are TRBV7-9 and TRBJ1-2, with TRBD1 matching 7 bases. Germline V lookup: CDR1 SEHNR, CDR2 FQNEAQ (reference sequence). The CDR3 is made up of 13 amino acids. The CDR3 loop is CSSTFTGEHGYTF. The CDR3 DNA follows: TGTTCCAGCACCTTCACAGGGGAGCATGGCTACACCTTC.

The V call is TRBV27, the J call TRBJ2-7; 10 positions agree with TRBD2. The germline gives CDR1 MNHEY, CDR2 SMNVEV (reference sequence). The CDR3 extends over 15 amino acids. With 3 bases clipped from V and 2 bases from J, the junction kept 4 bases outside the gene matches. As DNA, the CDR3 is TGTGCCAGCAGTTTGACTAGCGGGTCCCCCTACGAGCAGTACTTC. Translation gives CASSLTSGSPYEQYF.

This clone was detected a few times. Here the CDR3 DNA reads TGCAGCGTTTCTGGGATAGCGGGAGCGGCCTACGAGCAGTACTTC. Translation gives CSVSGIAGAAYEQYF. The gene calls are TRBV29-1 and TRBJ2-7; 9 nucleotides align to TRBD2. V lost 5 bases and J lost 2; bases outside the gene matches: 10. The length of the CDR3 is 15 residues. CDR1 and CDR2 (germline): SQVTM, ANQGSEA.

The chain uses TRBV6-1 and TRBJ2-7; a weak D match, TRBD2 (5 bases). The length of the CDR3 is 13 residues. Per germline, CDR1 MNHNS and CDR2 SASEGT. V lost 8 bases, J lost 2 bases, and 13 bases lay in between. DNA of the CDR3: TGTGCCAGCTGGAGTCGGGGTACCTACGAGCAGTACTTC. Protein product: CASWSRGTYEQYF.

This clone was observed a few times. Within the sample, other DNA sequences also encode this same CDR3. CDR3 sequence reads: CASSSEETQYF. The CDR3 coding sequence is TGTGCCAGCAGTTCCGAAGAGACCCAGTACTTC. The chain uses TRBV28 and TRBJ2-5; no firm D call. The germline V gene has CDR1 MDHEN and CDR2 SYDVKM. This CDR3 comprises 11 residues. V lost 4 bases, J lost 3 bases, and 3 bases lay in between. Full variable domain (rest looked up from reference TRBV28 and TRBJ2-5): DVKVTQSSRYLVKRTGEKVFLECVQDMDHENMFWYRQDPGLGLRLIYFSYDVKMKEKGDIPEGYSVSREKKERFSLILESASTNQTSMYLCASSSEETQYFGPGTRLLVL.

The gene calls are TRBV19 and TRBJ2-7; TRBD2 agrees at 9 bases. The germline V gene has CDR1 LNHDA and CDR2 SQIVND (reference sequence). V dropped 1 base and J dropped 5; count of bases not matched to a gene: 6. The CDR3 runs to 15 residues. CDR3 loop: CASSIVQAGGDEQYF. The CDR3 DNA reads TGTGCCAGTAGTATAGTTCAAGCGGGAGGAGACGAGCAGTACTTC.